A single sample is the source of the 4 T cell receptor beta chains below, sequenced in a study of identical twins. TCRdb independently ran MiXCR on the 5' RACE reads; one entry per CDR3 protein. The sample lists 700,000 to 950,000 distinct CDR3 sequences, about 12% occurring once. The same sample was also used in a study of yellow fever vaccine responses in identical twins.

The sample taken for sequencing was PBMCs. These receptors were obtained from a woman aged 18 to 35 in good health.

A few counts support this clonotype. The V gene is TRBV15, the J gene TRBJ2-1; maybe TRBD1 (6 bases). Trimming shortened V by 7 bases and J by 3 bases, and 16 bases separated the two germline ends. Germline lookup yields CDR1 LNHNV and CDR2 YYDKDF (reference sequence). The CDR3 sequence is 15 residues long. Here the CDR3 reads CATTSQGKGYNEQFF. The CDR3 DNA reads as TGTGCCACCACCTCACAGGGTAAGGGCTACAATGAGCAGTTCTTC. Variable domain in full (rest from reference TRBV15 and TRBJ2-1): DAMVIQNPRYQVTQFGKPVTLSCSQTLNHNVMYWYQQKSSQAPKLLFHYYDKDFNNEADTPDNFQSRRPNTSFCFLDIRSPGLGDTAMYLCATTSQGKGYNEQFFGPGTRLTVL.

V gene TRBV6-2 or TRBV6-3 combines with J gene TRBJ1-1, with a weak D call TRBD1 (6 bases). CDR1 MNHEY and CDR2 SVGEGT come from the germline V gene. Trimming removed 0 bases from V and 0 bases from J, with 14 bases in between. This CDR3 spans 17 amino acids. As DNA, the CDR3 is TGTGCCAGCAGTTACTCGCGACAGGAACCCATGAACACTGAAGCTTTCTTT. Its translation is CASSYSRQEPMNTEAFF.

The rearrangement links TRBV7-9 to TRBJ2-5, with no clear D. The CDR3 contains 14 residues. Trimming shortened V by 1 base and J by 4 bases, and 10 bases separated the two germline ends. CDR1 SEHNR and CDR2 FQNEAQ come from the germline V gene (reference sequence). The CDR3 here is CASSLGVSGETQYF. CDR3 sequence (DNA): TGTGCCAGCAGCTTAGGAGTATCAGGAGAGACCCAGTACTTC.

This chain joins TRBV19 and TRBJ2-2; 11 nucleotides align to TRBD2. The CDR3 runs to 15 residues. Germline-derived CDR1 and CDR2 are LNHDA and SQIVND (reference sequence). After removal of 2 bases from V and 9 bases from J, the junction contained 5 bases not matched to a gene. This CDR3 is CASSIITSGSRELFF. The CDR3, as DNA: TGTGCCAGTAGTATAATAACTAGCGGGAGCCGGGAGCTGTTTTTT. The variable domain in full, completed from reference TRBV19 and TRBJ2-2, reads DGGITQSPKYLFRKEGQNVTLSCEQNLNHDAMYWYRQDPGQGLRLIYYSQIVNDFQKGDIAEGYSVSREKKESFPLTVTSAQKNPTAFYLCASSIITSGSRELFFGEGSRLTVL.